This is a list of T cell receptor beta chains from one sample in a study of low-dose radiotherapy and immunotherapy resistance in tumors. In TCRdb, the reads were re-called with MiXCR into one record per CDR3 protein. Here the sample spans approximately 80,000 distinct CDR3 sequences, over 15% being singletons. The sequencing used PBMCs, collected after low-dose radiotherapy plus immunotherapy. The source is a male donor with prostate cancer. CDR3s include the opening cysteine and the closing phenylalanine or tryptophan. A D gene is named only where the DNA matches it firmly. Size is omitted from some rows. Given values are once, few, many or a class for expanded clones.

d_gene	abundance	v_gene	j_gene	CDR3nt	CDR3aa
.	many	TRBV28	TRBJ2-7	TGTGCCAGCAGTTTACCCGGGTCCTACGAGCAGTACTTC	CASSLPGSYEQYF
TRBD1	many	TRBV5-4	TRBJ2-1	TGTGCCAGCAGCCAAGGAGACAGGGTAAACAATGAGCAGTTCTTC	CASSQGDRVNNEQFF
.	.	TRBV5-1	TRBJ2-7	TGCGCCAGCAGCTTGGGGGCGGCGGCCTACGAGCAGTACTTC	CASSLGAAAYEQYF
TRBD1	many	TRBV28	TRBJ2-5	TGTGCCAGCAGTTTGACAGGGGGGCAAGAGACCCAGTACTTC	CASSLTGGQETQYF
.	.	TRBV7-2	TRBJ2-5	TGTGCCAGCAGCTTCCGGAGGGGGGGAGAGACCCAGTACTTC	CASSFRRGGETQYF
.	many	TRBV5-5	TRBJ2-6	TGTGCCAGCAGGGATATCAGGCCTGGGGCCAACGTCCTGACTTTC	CASRDIRPGANVLTF
.	many	TRBV27	TRBJ2-5	TGTGCCAGCAGTGCGCGGCTGCTCCGCGAGACCCAGTACTTC	CASSARLLRETQYF
.	few	TRBV6-1	TRBJ2-1	TGTGCCAGCGGCCGATACCACAATGAGCAGTTCTTC	CASGRYHNEQFF
.	many	TRBV5-1	TRBJ2-1	TGCGCCAGCAGCCCGGGCGGTATGGTCGATGAGCAGTTCTTC	CASSPGGMVDEQFF
.	many	TRBV10-3	TRBJ1-2	TGTGCCATCAGTTATCAAAATGGCTACACCTTC	CAISYQNGYTF
TRBD1	few	TRBV2	TRBJ2-7	TGTGCCAGCGGGACGGGACAGACGTACGAGCAGTACTTC	CASGTGQTYEQYF
TRBD1	many	TRBV7-2	TRBJ2-6	TGTGCCAGCAGCGCGGGACAGGGGTTTGGGACTGGGGCCAACGTCCTGACTTTC	CASSAGQGFGTGANVLTF
.	.	TRBV7-7	TRBJ2-5	TGTGCCAGCAGCTTAGGAACGTCAGAGACCCAGTACTTC	CASSLGTSETQYF
TRBD1	many	TRBV5-1	TRBJ1-1	TGCGCCAGCAGATGGGAGACAGGGAGCACTGAAGCTTTCTTT	CASRWETGSTEAFF
.	.	TRBV3-1	TRBJ1-1	TGTGCCAGCAGCCATGCGGGGGATATGAACACTGAAGCTTTCTTT	CASSHAGDMNTEAFF
TRBD2	.	TRBV4-1	TRBJ2-1	TGTGCCAGCAGCCAAGTGATAAGACTAGCGGTCGCTGAGCAGTTCTTC	CASSQVIRLAVAEQFF
TRBD1	many	TRBV25-1	TRBJ1-2	TGTGCCAGCAGATTTCAGGGGGCGGGTGGCTACACCTTC	CASRFQGAGGYTF
.	.	TRBV27	TRBJ2-2	TGTGCCAGCAGTTCGTCTGCCCTGGCGAGGGGAAGGAACACCGGGGAGCTGTTTTTT	CASSSSALARGRNTGELFF
TRBD2	many	TRBV13	TRBJ2-7	TGTGCCAGCAGCCTCGGGAGGGCCAGGTACGAGCAGTACTTC	CASSLGRARYEQYF
.	.	TRBV2	TRBJ2-5	TGTGCCAGCAGTGCAAACGGGGGACCGGAGACCCAGTACTTC	CASSANGGPETQYF
TRBD2	many	TRBV5-1	TRBJ2-5	TGCGCCAGCAGCACGATGGGCGGGAGCGGGGAGACCCAGTACTTC	CASSTMGGSGETQYF
.	many	TRBV5-5	TRBJ1-3	TGTGCCAGCAGCTTGTCCCGGGCTGGAAACACCATATATTTT	CASSLSRAGNTIYF
.	many	TRBV7-2	TRBJ2-3	TGTGCCAGCAGCTTGCCCCCGGATACGCAGTATTTT	CASSLPPDTQYF
.	many	TRBV6-5	TRBJ1-1	TGTGCCAGCAGTTATCAGGACTCGAACACTGAAGCTTTCTTT	CASSYQDSNTEAFF